The sequence of this TCR beta chain was determined in a study of T cell responses to AZD1222 COVID-19 vaccine. The study, taken as a whole, reports: Close to half of spike-specific TCRs reportedly recognize unmutated variant regions. White British people made up most donors, females outnumbered males, and clonal diversity was possibly underestimated.

A remark on this clone: Its target is unknown.

From germline, CDR1 is LGHDT and CDR2 YNNKEL (reference sequence). This CDR3 has 15 amino acids. V shed 1 base, J shed 2 bases, and the junction held 4 bases outside the gene matches. Repertoires were generated with immunoSEQ multiplex PCR, while TCRdb's copy carries only in-frame clones and drops some. The sample includes under 170,000 clones, around nine tenths seen only once; the top ten take approximately 3%. V gene TRBV3-1 (or the pseudogene TRBV3-2) combines with J gene TRBJ2-5; TRBD1 agrees at 7 bases. Sequencing was performed on peripheral blood, taken 28 days after the second AZD1222 dose. The TCR originated in an adult who received the AZD1222 COVID-19 vaccine. In nucleotides, the CDR3 is TGTGCCAGCAGCCAAGTTCCGGGACAGCAAGAGACCCAGTACTTC. This gives the protein CASSQVPGQQETQYF.